Shown below are 16 T cell receptor beta chains from a single sample sequenced in a study of beta chain features in type 1 diabetes. Isolated RNA was reverse transcribed in full, so expressed TCRB transcripts were sequenced. The method was immunoSEQ multiplex PCR; TCRdb's version includes in-frame clones alone and lacks a portion of them. Of 330,000 or so clones detected, around 15% appear once; the ten largest clones hold more than 6.5%. Sequencing was performed on central memory CD4+ T cells from blood. All receptors come from a man aged 30 to 39 in good health.

The chain couples TRBV19 to TRBJ1-2; D is undetermined. The germline V gene encodes CDR1 LNHDA and CDR2 SQIVND (reference sequence). V was pared by 9 bases and J by 8 bases, with 13 bases between. The CDR3 has 11 residues. CDR3 coding DNA: TGTGCCAGCACACACGGGGAAGGCTACACCTTC. Protein sequence: CASTHGEGYTF.

A few counts support this clone. The chain links TRBV5-6 to TRBJ2-2; no firm D call. CDR1 is SGHDT and CDR2 is YYEEEE in the germline V gene. V was pared by 2 bases and J by 6 bases, with 5 bases between. There are 12 residues in the CDR3. Here the CDR3 reads CASSFASGELFF. In nucleotides, the CDR3 is TGTGCCAGCAGCTTCGCCTCCGGGGAGCTGTTTTTT.

Many counts were recorded for this clone. This chain links TRBV10-3 with TRBJ1-4; D is ambiguous. Per the germline V gene, CDR1 is ENHRY and CDR2 is SYGVKD. The CDR3 is 13 amino acids. The germline V and J ends were trimmed by 3 bases and 8 bases, with 10 bases remaining between them. The CDR3 sequence is CAISDGRTEKLFF. The CDR3 DNA follows: TGTGCCATCAGTGACGGCCGGACGGAAAAACTGTTTTTT.

This clone was recorded a few times. The gene calls are TRBV5-1 and TRBJ2-3; unclear D gene. CDR1 is SGHRS, CDR2 YFSETQ, per germline. The CDR3 has 15 residues. Between the trimmed V and J ends, which lost 4 bases and 4 bases, there was a span of 16 bases. CDR3 coding DNA: TGCGCCAGCAGCGGGGAAGCGCGACCCCCAGATACGCAGTATTTT. This translates into CASSGEARPPDTQYF.

The chain joins TRBV7-3 to TRBJ2-5, with 8 bases that match TRBD1. Germline V lookup: CDR1 SGHTA, CDR2 FQGTGA. The trim removed 5 bases at V and 5 bases at J, leaving 13 bases unmatched. This CDR3 has 16 residues. CDR3 region: CASSIRQGPAKETQYF. The CDR3 DNA sequence: TGTGCCAGCAGCATACGACAGGGGCCAGCAAAGGAGACCCAGTACTTC.

This clone appeared a single time. The sample carries other DNA sequences with the same CDR3. The chain carries TRBV7-3 and TRBJ1-1, with 9 bases that match TRBD1. Trimming at V came to 1 base and at J to 3 bases, leaving 0 bases not matched to a gene. In germline, CDR1 is SGHTA, CDR2 FQGTGA. The CDR3 extends over 14 amino acids. CDR3 coding DNA: TGTGCCAGCAGCTTAAGGGACAGGGACACTGAAGCTTTCTTT. Translating gives CASSLRDRDTEAFF.

The chain carries TRBV7-2 and TRBJ2-1, with TRBD2 matching 12 bases. Looked up from germline, CDR1 is SGHTA and CDR2 is FQGNSA. The CDR3 totals 15 residues. The junction had 7 bases not matched to a gene; V was cut back by 3 bases and J by 10 bases. The CDR3 DNA sequence: TGTGCCAGCAGCTTGGCTAGCGGGGGGGCATCCGAGCAGTTCTTC. Amino acids: CASSLASGGASEQFF.

This chain uses TRBV18 with TRBJ2-5; D is perhaps TRBD2 (6 bases). The germline V gene encodes CDR1 KGHSH and CDR2 LQKENI. The V end lost 6 bases, the J end lost 2 bases, and 16 bases lay between the germline ends. CDR3 length equals 15 residues. CDR3 sequence: CASSRVRDFQETQYF. CDR3 nucleotides: TGTGCCAGCTCCCGCGTGAGGGACTTTCAAGAGACCCAGTACTTC.

Only a few counts were recorded for this clone. The gene calls are TRBV27 and TRBJ2-3; D not certain. Trimming removed 7 bases at V and 5 bases at J, with 16 bases between. In germline, CDR1 is MNHEY, CDR2 SMNVEV (reference sequence). The CDR3 has 14 residues. The CDR3 bases are TGTGCCAGCAAAAAGGTCAATCTCCAAGATACGCAGTATTTT. Translated: CASKKVNLQDTQYF.

The chain is built from TRBV4-1 and TRBJ2-3, with D hard to call. The CDR3 consists of 12 residues. Germline V gene data show CDR1 as MGHRA and CDR2 as YSYEKL. V was trimmed by 1 base and J by 6 bases, leaving 5 bases between them. This CDR3 reads CASSQAGDTQYF. The CDR3 region has the DNA TGCGCCAGCAGCCAAGCGGGCGATACGCAGTATTTT.

J is TRBJ2-7 and V is TRBV4-3; 9 bases line up with TRBD2. This CDR3 spans 15 amino acids. From germline, CDR1 is LGHNA and CDR2 YSLEER. Trimming removed 2 bases from V and 4 bases from J; junction bases left unmatched: 6. Here the CDR3 reads CASSQNSGGHYEQYF. DNA for the CDR3: TGCGCCAGCAGCCAAAATAGCGGGGGACATTACGAGCAGTACTTC.

This clone was recorded a few times. The chain uses TRBV7-9 and TRBJ1-5; 8 bases map to TRBD1. The CDR3 is made up of 14 amino acids. V lost 6 bases to trimming and J lost 10 bases; unmatched junction nucleotides: 11. CDR1 SEHNR and CDR2 FQNEAQ come from the germline V gene (reference sequence). CDR3 DNA sequence: TGTGCCAGCAGTATGACAGGGGAAACAGAACCCCAGCATTTT. Translated: CASSMTGETEPQHF.

This clone was seen many times. V usage is TRBV13 and J usage is TRBJ1-1; D perhaps matches TRBD1 (5 bases). This CDR3 has 14 amino acids. Trimming shortened V by 2 bases and J by 2 bases, and 9 bases separated the two germline ends. CDR1 and CDR2 (germline): PRHDT, FYEKMQ (reference sequence). For the CDR3, the DNA is TGTGCCAGCAGCTTATATCAGGGTAACACTGAAGCTTTCTTT. This gives the protein CASSLYQGNTEAFF.

This clone was observed a few times. This chain links TRBV13 with TRBJ2-7; either TRBD1 or TRBD2 may fit D (5 bases each). This CDR3 contains 13 residues. With 3 bases removed from V and 2 bases from J, the gap between germline ends came to 8 bases. Germline loops: CDR1 PRHDT, CDR2 FYEKMQ (reference sequence). The CDR3 DNA sequence: TGTGCCAGCAGCTTGGGGCGGGCCTACGAGCAGTACTTC. Translating it yields CASSLGRAYEQYF.

This clone was observed many times. This chain joins TRBV7-9 and TRBJ2-3, with D uncertain. Germline V gene sequence: CDR1 SEHNR, CDR2 FQNEAQ (reference sequence). V was shortened by 5 bases and J by 4 bases, with 10 bases between the two germline ends. The CDR3 sequence is 13 residues long. CDR3 region: CASSLSEADTQYF. The CDR3 coding sequence is TGTGCCAGCAGCCTTTCCGAGGCAGATACGCAGTATTTT.

This clone has only a few counts. The chain joins TRBV12-2 to TRBJ2-1; the table's TRBD2 call for D was not verified on the DNA. TRBV12-2 is flagged as a pseudogene. The CDR3 spans 18 residues. This CDR3 reads CASRLARETSGEGDEQFF. The CDR3 DNA follows: TGTGCAAGTCGCTTAGCGCGCGAGACTAGCGGAGAGGGGGATGAGCAGTTCTTC.